The 8 T cell receptor beta chains below all came from one sample that was sequenced in a study of cytomegalovirus exposure and HLA in healthy donors. The PCR was carried out with 60 Vbeta primers and 13 Jbeta primers. Libraries were prepared by immunoSEQ multiplex PCR; TCRdb keeps only in-frame clonotypes and omits some of them. This table holds more than 95,000 clones, less than 85% found once. The sample was PBMCs. Receptor source: a woman aged 18-29 years in good health and CMV-seropositive.

This clone was seen a single time. This chain links TRBV5-8 with TRBJ2-7; D might be TRBD2 (6 bases). Germline V gives CDR1 SGHTS, CDR2 YDEGEE. V dropped 0 bases and J dropped 7 bases, with 11 bases sitting between them. The CDR3 loop spans 13 amino acids. The CDR3 is CASSLVAGREQYF. CDR3 DNA sequence: TGTGCCAGCAGCTTGGTAGCAGGGAGGGAGCAGTACTTC.

The chain joins TRBV5-6 to TRBJ2-7; D is undetermined. The CDR3 has 14 amino acids. Per germline, CDR1 SGHDT and CDR2 YYEEEE. Trimming took 1 base from V and 2 from J, leaving 10 bases between them. CDR3 amino acids: CASSLRVNPYEQYF. The CDR3 bases are TGTGCCAGCAGCTTGCGGGTCAATCCCTACGAGCAGTACTTC.

This clone was found once. This chain joins TRBV19 and TRBJ1-5; D is possibly TRBD1 (5 bases). The V end was cut by 9 bases, the J end by 5 bases, with 14 bases between. The CDR3 has 13 residues. In germline, CDR1 is LNHDA, CDR2 SQIVND (reference sequence). As DNA, the CDR3 is TGTGCCAGCTCGTGGAGGGACTATCAGCCCCAGCATTTT. Translating it yields CASSWRDYQPQHF.

This chain connects TRBV18 to TRBJ2-1; TRBD2 aligns across 8 bases. CDR3 length: 15 amino acids. With V trimmed by 5 bases and J by 7 bases, 10 bases remained unmatched. The germline V gene has CDR1 KGHSH and CDR2 LQKENI. CDR3 protein: CASSDGTREVNEQFF. Written as DNA, the CDR3 is TGTGCCAGCTCAGACGGGACTAGAGAGGTAAATGAGCAGTTCTTC. The entire variable domain, with the rest obtained from reference TRBV18 and TRBJ2-1, is as follows: NAGVMQNPRHLVRRRGQEARLRCSPMKGHSHVYWYRQLPEEGLKFMVYLQKENIIDESGMPKERFSAEFPKEGPSILRIQQVVRGDSAAYFCASSDGTREVNEQFFGPGTRLTVL.

V gene TRBV5-1 combines with J gene TRBJ2-5; D gene ambiguous. Germline V CDR1 and CDR2: SGHRS, YFSETQ. Trimming removed 4 bases from V and 1 base from J, with 11 bases in between. The CDR3 is 14 residues long. The CDR3 region is CASSGLTSQETQYF. The CDR3 region has the DNA TGCGCCAGCAGCGGGTTGACAAGCCAAGAGACCCAGTACTTC.

The rearrangement joins TRBV15 to TRBJ2-1, with TRBD2 matching over 12 bases. This CDR3 region has 16 residues. V was pared by 1 base and J by 5 bases, with 3 bases of the junction left unmatched. From germline, CDR1 is LNHNV and CDR2 YYDKDF (reference sequence). The CDR3 DNA reads as TGTGCCACCAGCAGAGGGAGACTAGCGGGAGACAATGAGCAGTTCTTC. Protein product: CATSRGRLAGDNEQFF.

The rearrangement joins TRBV18 to TRBJ1-5; the D gene is possibly TRBD1 (5 bases). The CDR3 length is 15 residues. V was cut by 4 bases and J by 0 bases, with 10 bases left in between. Germline assignment: CDR1 KGHSH and CDR2 LQKENI. The CDR3 DNA reads TGTGCCAGCTCACAGACAGCAAATAGCAATCAGCCCCAGCATTTT. Translation gives CASSQTANSNQPQHF.

The chain joins TRBV7-3 to TRBJ1-1; D might be TRBD1 (6 bases). CDR1 SGHTA and CDR2 FQGTGA come from the germline V gene. V was shortened by 6 bases and J by 0 bases, with 14 bases between the two germline ends. This CDR3 has 15 residues. CDR3 residues: CASRAGVGMNTEAFF. CDR3 nucleotide sequence: TGTGCCAGCAGGGCAGGGGTCGGGATGAACACTGAAGCTTTCTTT.